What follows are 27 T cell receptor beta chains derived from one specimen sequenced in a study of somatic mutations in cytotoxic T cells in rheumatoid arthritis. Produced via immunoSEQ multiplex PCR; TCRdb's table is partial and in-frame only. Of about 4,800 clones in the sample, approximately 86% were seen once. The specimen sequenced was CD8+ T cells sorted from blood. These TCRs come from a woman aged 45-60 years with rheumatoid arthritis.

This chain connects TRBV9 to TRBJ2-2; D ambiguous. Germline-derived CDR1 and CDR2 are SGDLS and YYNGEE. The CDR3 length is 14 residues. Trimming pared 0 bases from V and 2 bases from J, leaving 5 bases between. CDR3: CASSVALNTGELFF. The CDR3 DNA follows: TGTGCCAGCAGCGTAGCCTTAAACACCGGGGAGCTGTTTTTT.

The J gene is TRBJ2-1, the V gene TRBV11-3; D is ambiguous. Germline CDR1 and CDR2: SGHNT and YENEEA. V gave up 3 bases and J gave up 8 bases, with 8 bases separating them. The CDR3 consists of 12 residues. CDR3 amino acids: CASSFGFDEQFF. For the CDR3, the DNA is TGTGCCAGCAGCTTTGGCTTCGATGAGCAGTTCTTC.

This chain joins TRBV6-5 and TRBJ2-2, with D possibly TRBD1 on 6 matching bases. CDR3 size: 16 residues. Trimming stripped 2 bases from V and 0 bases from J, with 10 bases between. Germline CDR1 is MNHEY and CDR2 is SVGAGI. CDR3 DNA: TGTGCCAGCAGTTACCCCAGGACAGCGAACACCGGGGAGCTGTTTTTT. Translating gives CASSYPRTANTGELFF.

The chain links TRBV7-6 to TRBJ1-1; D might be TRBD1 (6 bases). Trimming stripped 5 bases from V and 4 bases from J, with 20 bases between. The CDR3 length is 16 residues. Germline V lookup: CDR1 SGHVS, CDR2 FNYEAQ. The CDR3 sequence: CASSPGVTSPFTEAFF. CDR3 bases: TGTGCCAGCAGCCCAGGGGTAACCTCCCCGTTCACTGAAGCTTTCTTT.

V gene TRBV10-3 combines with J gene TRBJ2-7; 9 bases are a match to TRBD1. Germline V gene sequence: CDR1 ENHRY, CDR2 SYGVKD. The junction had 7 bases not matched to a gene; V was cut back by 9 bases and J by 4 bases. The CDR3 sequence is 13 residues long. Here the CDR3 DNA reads TGTGCCATACAAAAACAGGGGGCTTACGAGCAGTACTTC. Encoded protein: CAIQKQGAYEQYF.

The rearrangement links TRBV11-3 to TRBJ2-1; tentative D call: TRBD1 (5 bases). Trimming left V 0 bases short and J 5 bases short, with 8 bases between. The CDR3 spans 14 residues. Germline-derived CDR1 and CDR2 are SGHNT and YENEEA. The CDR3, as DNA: TGTGCCAGCAGCTTAGAAGGGGCCCACAATGAGCAGTTCTTC. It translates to CASSLEGAHNEQFF.

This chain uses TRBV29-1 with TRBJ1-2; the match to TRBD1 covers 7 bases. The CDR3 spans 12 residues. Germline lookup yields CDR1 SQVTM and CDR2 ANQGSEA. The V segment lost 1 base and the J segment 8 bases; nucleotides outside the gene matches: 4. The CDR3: CSVEGTGAGYTF. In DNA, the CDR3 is TGCAGCGTTGAAGGAACAGGGGCAGGCTACACCTTC.

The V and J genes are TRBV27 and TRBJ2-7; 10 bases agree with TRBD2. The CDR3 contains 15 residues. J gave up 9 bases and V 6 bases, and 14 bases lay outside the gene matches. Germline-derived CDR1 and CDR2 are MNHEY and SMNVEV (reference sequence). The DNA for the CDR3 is TGTGCCAGCAGCTTAGCGGGGGGCTTGATGTCGGGGCAGTACTTC. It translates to CASSLAGGLMSGQYF.

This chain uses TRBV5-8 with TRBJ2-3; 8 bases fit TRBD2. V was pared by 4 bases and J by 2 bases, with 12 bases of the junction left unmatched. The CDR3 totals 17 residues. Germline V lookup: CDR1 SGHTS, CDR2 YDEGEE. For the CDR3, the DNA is TGTGCCAGCAGCGCCAACTGGGGCGGGGGGCTCACAGATACGCAGTATTTT. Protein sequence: CASSANWGGGLTDTQYF.

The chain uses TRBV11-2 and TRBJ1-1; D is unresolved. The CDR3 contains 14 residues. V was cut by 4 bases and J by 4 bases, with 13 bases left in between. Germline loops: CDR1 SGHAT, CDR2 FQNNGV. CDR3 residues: CASSWVGVGTEAFF. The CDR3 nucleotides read TGTGCCAGCAGCTGGGTCGGGGTGGGCACTGAAGCTTTCTTT.

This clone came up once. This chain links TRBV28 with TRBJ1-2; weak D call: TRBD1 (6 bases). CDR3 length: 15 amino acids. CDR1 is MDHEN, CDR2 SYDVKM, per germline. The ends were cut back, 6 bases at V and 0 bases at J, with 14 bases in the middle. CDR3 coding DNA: TGTGCCAGCAGCCCCTCGACAGGACCTAACTATGGCTACACCTTC. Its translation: CASSPSTGPNYGYTF.

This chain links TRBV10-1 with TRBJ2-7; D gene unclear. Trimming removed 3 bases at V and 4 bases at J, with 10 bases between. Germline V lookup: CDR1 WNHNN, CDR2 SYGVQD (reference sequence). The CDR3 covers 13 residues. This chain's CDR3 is CASSDPGGYEQYF. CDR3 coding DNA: TGCGCCAGCAGTGACCCTGGCGGTTACGAGCAGTACTTC.

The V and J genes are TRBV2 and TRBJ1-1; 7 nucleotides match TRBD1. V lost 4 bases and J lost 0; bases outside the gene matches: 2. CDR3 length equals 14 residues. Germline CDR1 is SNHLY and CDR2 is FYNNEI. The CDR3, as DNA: TGTGCCAGCAGTGTCGACAGGGTGAACACTGAAGCTTTCTTT. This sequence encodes CASSVDRVNTEAFF. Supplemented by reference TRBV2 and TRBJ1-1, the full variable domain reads EPEVTQTPSHQVTQMGQEVILRCVPISNHLYFYWYRQILGQKVEFLVSFYNNEISEKSEIFDDQFSVERPDGSNFTLKIRSTKLEDSAMYFCASSVDRVNTEAFFGQGTRLTVV.

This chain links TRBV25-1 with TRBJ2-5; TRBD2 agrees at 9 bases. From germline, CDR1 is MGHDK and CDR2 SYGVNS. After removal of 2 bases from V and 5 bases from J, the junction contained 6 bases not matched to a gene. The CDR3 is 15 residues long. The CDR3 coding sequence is TGTGCCAGCAGTGAAATCGAAAGCGGGGGGGAGACCCAGTACTTC. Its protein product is CASSEIESGGETQYF. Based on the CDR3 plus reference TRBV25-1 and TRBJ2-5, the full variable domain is EADIYQTPRYLVIGTGKKITLECSQTMGHDKMYWYQQDPGMELHLIHYSYGVNSTEKGDLSSESTVSRIRTEHFPLTLESARPSHTSQYLCASSEIESGGETQYFGPGTRLLVL.

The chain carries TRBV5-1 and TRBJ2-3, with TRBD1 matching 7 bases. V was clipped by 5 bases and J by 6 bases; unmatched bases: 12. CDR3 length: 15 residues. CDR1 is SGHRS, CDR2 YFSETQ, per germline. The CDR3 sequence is CASRFAGGSADTQYF. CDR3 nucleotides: TGCGCCAGCAGATTCGCAGGGGGAAGTGCTGATACGCAGTATTTT.

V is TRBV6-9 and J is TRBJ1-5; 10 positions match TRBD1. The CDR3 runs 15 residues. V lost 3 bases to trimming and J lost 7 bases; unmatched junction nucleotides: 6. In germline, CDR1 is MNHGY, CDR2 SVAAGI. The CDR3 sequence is CASSYPPGQGQPQHF. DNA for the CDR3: TGTGCCAGCAGTTACCCTCCGGGACAGGGGCAGCCCCAGCATTTT.

The CDR3, as DNA: TGTGCCAGCAGTTTTGACAGGCACCATGAGCAGTTCTTC. Translated: CASSFDRHHEQFF. The chain recombines TRBV28 with TRBJ2-1; D is possibly TRBD1 (6 bases). Trimming removed 3 bases at V and 8 bases at J, with 11 bases between. Germline CDR1 MDHEN, CDR2 SYDVKM. CDR3 size: 13 residues.

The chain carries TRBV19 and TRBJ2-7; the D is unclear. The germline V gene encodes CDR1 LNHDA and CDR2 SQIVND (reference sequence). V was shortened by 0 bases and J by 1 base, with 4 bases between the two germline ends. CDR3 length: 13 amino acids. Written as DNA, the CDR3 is TGTGCCAGTAGTATAGATCATTCCTACGAGCAGTACTTC. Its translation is CASSIDHSYEQYF.

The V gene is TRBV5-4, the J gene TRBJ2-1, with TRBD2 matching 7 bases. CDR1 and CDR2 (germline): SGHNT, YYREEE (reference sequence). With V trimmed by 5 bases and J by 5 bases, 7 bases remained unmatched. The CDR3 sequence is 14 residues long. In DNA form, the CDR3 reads TGTGCCAGCAGGGCGGGACTACAAAACAATGAGCAGTTCTTC. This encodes CASRAGLQNNEQFF.

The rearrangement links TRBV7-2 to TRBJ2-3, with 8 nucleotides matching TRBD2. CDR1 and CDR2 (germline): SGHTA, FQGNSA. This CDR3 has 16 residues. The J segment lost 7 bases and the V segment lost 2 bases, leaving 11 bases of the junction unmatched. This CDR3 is CASSLWLSGVGNTQYF. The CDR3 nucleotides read TGTGCCAGCAGCTTATGGCTTAGCGGGGTAGGAAATACGCAGTATTTT.

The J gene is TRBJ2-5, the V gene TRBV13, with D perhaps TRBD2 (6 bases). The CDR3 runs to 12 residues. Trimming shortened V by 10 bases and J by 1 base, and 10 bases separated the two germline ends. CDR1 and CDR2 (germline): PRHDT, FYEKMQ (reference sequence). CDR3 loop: CATSGSQETQYF. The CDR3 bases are TGTGCCACCTCCGGGAGCCAAGAGACCCAGTACTTC.

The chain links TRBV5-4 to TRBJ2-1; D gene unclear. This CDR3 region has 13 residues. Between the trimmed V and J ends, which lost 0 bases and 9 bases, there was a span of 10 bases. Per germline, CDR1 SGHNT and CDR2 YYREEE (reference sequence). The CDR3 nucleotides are TGTGCCAGCAGCTTGGAACGCAGTCCTGAGCAGTTCTTC. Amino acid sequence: CASSLERSPEQFF.

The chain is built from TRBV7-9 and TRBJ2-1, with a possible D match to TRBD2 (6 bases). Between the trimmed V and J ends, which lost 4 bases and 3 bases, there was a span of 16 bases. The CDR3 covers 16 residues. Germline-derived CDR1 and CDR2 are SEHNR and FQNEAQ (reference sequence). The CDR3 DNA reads TGTGCCAGCAGCTCTGGGGGACTTACGATCTACAATGAGCAGTTCTTC. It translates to CASSSGGLTIYNEQFF.

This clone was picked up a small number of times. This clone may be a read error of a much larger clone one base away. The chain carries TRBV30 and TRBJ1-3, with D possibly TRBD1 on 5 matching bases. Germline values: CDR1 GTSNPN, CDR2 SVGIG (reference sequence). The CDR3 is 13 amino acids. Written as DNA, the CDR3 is TGTGCCTGGAGTGTAGGACACGGAAACCCCATATATTTT. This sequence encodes CAWSVGHGNPIYF.

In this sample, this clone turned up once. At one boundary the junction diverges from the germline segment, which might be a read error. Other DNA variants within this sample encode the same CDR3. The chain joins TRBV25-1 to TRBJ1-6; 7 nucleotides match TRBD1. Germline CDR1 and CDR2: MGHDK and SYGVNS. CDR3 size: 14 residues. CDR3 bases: TGTGCCAGCAGTGCGGCAGGGGGGAATTCCCCCCTCCACTTT. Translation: CASSAAGGNSPLHF.

Here the CDR3 reads CASSGGRGIEAFF. The CDR3 DNA reads as TGTGCCAGCAGCGGAGGGAGGGGTATTGAAGCTTTCTTT. This rearrangement joins TRBV9 to TRBJ1-1; possibly TRBD1 for D (5 bases). Germline lookup yields CDR1 SGDLS and CDR2 YYNGEE. The CDR3 consists of 13 residues. V lost 3 bases and J 7 bases, leaving 13 bases between the germline ends.

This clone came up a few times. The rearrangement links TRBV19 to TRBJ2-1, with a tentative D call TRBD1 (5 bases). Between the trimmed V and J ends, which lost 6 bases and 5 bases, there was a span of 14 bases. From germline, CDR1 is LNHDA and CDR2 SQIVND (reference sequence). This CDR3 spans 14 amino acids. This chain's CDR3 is CASRRQPINNEQFF. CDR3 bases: TGTGCCAGTAGGCGACAGCCTATCAACAATGAGCAGTTCTTC.